This T cell receptor (beta chain) came from a study of T cell responses to AZD1222 COVID-19 vaccine (dated by TCRdb to 2020 to 2023). As for the study more broadly: TCR sequencing was performed for 230 to 250 trial participants, of whom roughly 200 were given two doses of AZD1222 and around 25 were given two doses of MenACWY control vaccine. Trial participants were enrolled by age into 18-55, 56-69 and 70-plus year subgroups, with 148, 28 and 57 TCR-sequenced participants respectively.

V is shortened by 5 bases, J by 1 base, and the region joining them spans 7 bases. According to the germline V gene (reference sequence), CDR1 reads SEHNR and CDR2 reads FQNEAQ. Measured from the cysteine to the phenylalanine, the CDR3 is 13 residues long. CDR3 DNA only is kept here, 39 bases in frame from base 1. Remarks on this clone: This receptor's antigen is unknown. Base qualities are missing; no much larger clone stands one base away.

What the research found in general, with its limitations: A significant rise in spike-specific TCR breadth and depth was observed after two AZD1222 doses relative to day 0 and relative to MenACWY recipients. Participants were mostly white British, with more females than males. The authors suggested clonal diversity may have been underestimated. Reportedly, almost half of the unique spike-specific TCRs recognized epitopes lying outside the regions that are mutated in the B.1.351 and B.1.1.7 variants. The whole spike protein was spanned by vaccine-associated CD4 TCRs, and dominant responses were seen in regions 160-218 and 743-854. Because no samples from the day 14 peak response were available, repertoires could be characterized only after the peak T cell response. The 56-69-year group was small, and its depth increase did not reach significance, likely because of low power. Conclusions about previously exposed vaccinees are limited because only five to seven AZD1222 recipients were SARS-CoV-2 seropositive at baseline.

The time point label for this specimen denotes: about 28 days (+/-7) after the second vaccine dose. Because spike-specific TCR depth and breadth did not differ between the two schedules, AZD1222 recipients who got a second dose at roughly 4 weeks were pooled with those who got a second dose at roughly 12 weeks. Vaccinee samples came from UK trials COV001 and COV002, including a single-blind randomized controlled phase 2/3 trial of AZD1222 (ChAdOx1 nCoV-19) in healthy adults. Trial participant PBMC samples were collected at day 0 and day 28 after the second dose for TCRbeta chain sequencing. The CDR3 regions of human TCRbeta chains were analyzed by immunosequencing. Under the source paper's analysis protocol: TCRs in the repertoires were matched against a reference library of SARS-CoV-2-specific TCRs that had been generated with the MIRA antigen-specificity platform. Breadth was defined as the fraction of unique TCRs that were SARS-CoV-2-associated. Depth was defined as the fraction of total T cells that were SARS-CoV-2-associated. Using the MIRA data, every spike-specific TCR was mapped to the spike region that the TCR reacted to and assigned to either a CD4 or a CD8 class. Log10-transformed breadth and depth values were compared by one-way ANOVA with Sidak's multiple comparisons tests. Imported from immuneACCESS, the table was reduced by TCRdb to in-frame sequences with V and J called. These copies leave out some clones; in studies compared against another copy, an unresolved V gene accounts for under half, and the cause of the remainder is not known. The V and J calls and clone size are taken from that table; D and trimming were inferred from the DNA. The table for this sample lists some 130,000 clones; roughly 90% of them were counted only once. The top ten constitute approximately 1.1% of the sample.

Source: peripheral blood, taken 28 days after the second AZD1222 dose. The receptor chain draws on TRBV7-9 and TRBJ2-3, with the identity of the D gene unclear. This sequence was found in an adult who received the AZD1222 COVID-19 vaccine. The CDR3 in this case is CASSPAGTDTQYF. The DNA sequence reads TGTGCCAGCAGCCCCGCCGGCACAGATACGCAGTATTTT.